The rows below give T cell receptor beta chains drawn from one sample of a study of shared clonotypes between healthy human individuals. Method: immunoSEQ multiplex PCR; TCRdb's copy keeps in-frame clones and lacks some. The table records hundreds of thousands of clones, 98% of them present only once. The sequenced material came from naive CD8+ T cells sorted from blood. The receptors were sampled from a man in his thirties or forties in good health. The CDR3 runs from the conserved cysteine through the conserved F or W. D genes are given only for firm matches. Clone size, where shown, is once, few, many, or a class for clones that have expanded.

-,-,TRBV6-1,TRBJ2-7,TGTGCCAGCAGACAGGTTTCAAACTACTACGAGCAGTACTTC,CASRQVSNYYEQYF
-,-,TRBV5-4,TRBJ1-1,TGTGCCAGCAGCTTGGCCCCTTACGACAGATTGAACACTGAAGCTTTCTTT,CASSLAPYDRLNTEAFF
-,-,TRBV25-1,TRBJ1-2,TGTGCCAGCAGTGAAACGACGGTCGATGGCTACACCTTC,CASSETTVDGYTF
-,once,TRBV9,TRBJ2-3,TGTGCCAGCAGCAATCCAACTCAGGGGCGGTCAGTAGATACGCAGTATTTT,CASSNPTQGRSVDTQYF
TRBD2,-,TRBV7-9,TRBJ2-1,TGTGCCAGCAGCTTACCGCGACTAGCGGGAAACAATGAGCAGTTCTTC,CASSLPRLAGNNEQFF
-,-,TRBV6-5,TRBJ1-5,TGTGCCAGCAGTTACTCGGGACACAATCAGCCCCAGCATTTT,CASSYSGHNQPQHF
TRBD1,-,TRBV5-1,TRBJ1-1,TGCGCCAGCAGCTTGGCTGGGGACAGCATGAACACTGAAGCTTTCTTT,CASSLAGDSMNTEAFF
TRBD1,-,TRBV9,TRBJ2-5,TGTGCCAGCAGCGTATGGGACAGGGCAGAGACCCAGTACTTC,CASSVWDRAETQYF
-,-,TRBV9,TRBJ2-1,TGTGCCAGCAGCGTAGAAACCGATAATGAGCAGTTCTTC,CASSVETDNEQFF
-,-,TRBV4-3,TRBJ2-1,TGCGCCAGCAGCCAAGTAGGACTGGAGCAGTTCTTC,CASSQVGLEQFF
-,-,TRBV4-3,TRBJ2-2,TGCGCCAGCAGCCAAGTCGGCGGGGCGAACACCGGGGAGCTGTTTTTT,CASSQVGGANTGELFF
-,-,TRBV10-3,TRBJ2-7,TGTGCCATCAGTGAGTATCAGTACGAGCAGTACTTC,CAISEYQYEQYF
-,-,TRBV29-1,TRBJ2-1,TGCAGCGCCCTGGGAACCGAGACTAGTTTCAATGAGCAGTTCTTC,CSALGTETSFNEQFF
TRBD1,-,TRBV23-1,TRBJ2-2,TGCGCCAGCAGTCAATCGGGACAGGGGGCGAGGACCGGGGAGCTGTTTTTT,CASSQSGQGARTGELFF
-,-,TRBV7-9,TRBJ1-1,TGTGCCAGCAGCTCCGGGGGGAGAATGGGTACTGAAGCTTTCTTT,CASSSGGRMGTEAFF
-,-,TRBV4-3,TRBJ2-1,TGCGCCAGCAGCCAAGGAGAGGACTCCTACAATGAGCAGTTCTTC,CASSQGEDSYNEQFF
-,-,TRBV6-6,TRBJ2-5,TGTGCCAGCAGTTGGCAGGCCCAAGAGACCCAGTACTTC,CASSWQAQETQYF
-,-,TRBV10-3,TRBJ2-1,TGTGCCATCAGTGTTTCCCCGGCCGTCAATGAGCAGTTCTTC,CAISVSPAVNEQFF
-,-,TRBV11-2,TRBJ1-2,TGTGCCAGCAGCTTAGAGATAAACTATGGCTACACCTTC,CASSLEINYGYTF
-,-,TRBV6-1,TRBJ1-4,TGTGCCAGCAGTGGGGGCGGTGAAAAACTGTTTTTT,CASSGGGEKLFF
-,-,TRBV13,TRBJ2-3,TGTGCCAGCAGCTTAGACTTGGGCGGGAATAGGGATACGCAGTATTTT,CASSLDLGGNRDTQYF
-,-,TRBV6-6,TRBJ2-7,TGTGCCAGCAGTTCGGGACCCAACCGAGAGCAGTACTTC,CASSSGPNREQYF
TRBD1,-,TRBV6-6,TRBJ1-1,TGTGCCAGCAGTACGTCTACACAGGGGTACACTGAAGCTTTCTTT,CASSTSTQGYTEAFF
TRBD1,-,TRBV5-1,TRBJ2-7,TGCGCCAGCAGCTCCGGACAGGGATACGAGCAGTACTTC,CASSSGQGYEQYF
-,-,TRBV7-9,TRBJ1-3,TGTGCCAGCAGCTCCCGGGGGGGCAGAAACACCATATATTTT,CASSSRGGRNTIYF
-,-,TRBV28,TRBJ1-2,TGTGCCAGCAGTTTATCAAGGAGAATGGACTATGGCTACACCTTC,CASSLSRRMDYGYTF
TRBD2,-,TRBV11-2,TRBJ2-1,TGTGCCAGCAGCTTAGATCGACTAGCGGGAGTGGGGGCGCAGTTCTTC,CASSLDRLAGVGAQFF
-,-,TRBV9,TRBJ2-5,TGTGCCAGCAGCGTAGTAGGGACCTACCAAGAGACCCAGTACTTC,CASSVVGTYQETQYF
TRBD2,-,TRBV6-5,TRBJ2-5,TGTGCCAGCAGTTACTCGACTAGCGAACAAGAGACCCAGTACTTC,CASSYSTSEQETQYF
TRBD2,-,TRBV7-9,TRBJ2-7,TGTGCCAGCAGCCCTCCACTAGCGGGGGGCTACGAGCAGTACTTC,CASSPPLAGGYEQYF
TRBD2,-,TRBV7-6,TRBJ2-3,TGTGCCAGCGGCCGACTAGCGGGACGCGTCATGGGAGCAGATACGCAGTATTTT,CASGRLAGRVMGADTQYF
-,-,TRBV4-3,TRBJ2-3,TGCGCCAGCAGCCAACGGCCCGCTAGTGTGACGGATACGCAGTATTTT,CASSQRPASVTDTQYF
-,-,TRBV4-1,TRBJ1-5,TGCGCCAGCAGCCAAGACCAGGGTCCTTTTGCCAATCAGCCCCAGCATTTT,CASSQDQGPFANQPQHF
-,-,TRBV29-1,TRBJ2-2,TGCAGCGTTGAAGAAGAGGCGGGGTCGGGGGAGCTGTTTTTT,CSVEEEAGSGELFF
-,-,TRBV5-1,TRBJ2-7,TGCGCCAGCAGCTTATCAAGCTTCTACGAGCAGTACTTC,CASSLSSFYEQYF
-,once,TRBV21-1,TRBJ2-7,TGTGCCAGCAGTCACTCGGGTTTCTGCGGGAACGAGCAGTACTTC,CASSHSGFCGNEQYF
TRBD2,-,TRBV11-2,TRBJ2-1,TGTGCCAGCAACCCCGGGAGGGGCGGGAGGCTGGGCAATGAGCAGTTCTTC,CASNPGRGGRLGNEQFF
-,-,TRBV13,TRBJ2-3,TGTGCCAGCAGCTTAGGCCTAGTTGCGTATTTT,CASSLGLVAYF
TRBD2,-,TRBV14,TRBJ2-7,TGTGCCAGCAGCCAGAAGACTAGCGGGAGTTACGAGCAGTACTTC,CASSQKTSGSYEQYF
-,-,TRBV7-8,TRBJ2-7,TGTGCCAGCAGCGGGACGGGCCCGTTAACCTACGAGCAGTACTTC,CASSGTGPLTYEQYF
-,-,TRBV5-5,TRBJ1-5,TGTGCCAGCAGCTTTGGCACCCTCAATCAGCCCCAGCATTTT,CASSFGTLNQPQHF
TRBD1,-,TRBV5-1,TRBJ1-1,TGCGCCAGCAGCCTGGACAGGGATGGGAACACTGAAGCTTTCTTT,CASSLDRDGNTEAFF
TRBD1,-,TRBV2,TRBJ1-5,TGTGCCAGCAGTGAAGCAGGACAGGGGAGGACGTTTTGGAATCAGCCCCAGCATTTT,CASSEAGQGRTFWNQPQHF
TRBD2,-,TRBV2,TRBJ2-7,TGTGCCAGCAGGCTAGCGGGAGTGGACGAGCAGTACTTC,CASRLAGVDEQYF
-,-,TRBV11-2,TRBJ2-7,TGTGCCAGCAGCTTAACGGCTATATGGGGGAGGGAGCAGTACTTC,CASSLTAIWGREQYF
-,-,TRBV2,TRBJ1-1,TGTGCCAGCACCGTCGTTCCTGAAGCTTTCTTT,CASTVVPEAFF
TRBD2,once,TRBV2,TRBJ2-7,TGTGCCAGGACTGAGGCTAGCGGGAGAGGTATCGTTCTCTACGAGCAGTACTTC,CARTEASGRGIVLYEQYF
-,-,TRBV2,TRBJ2-1,TGTGCCAGCAGACGGCCCTCCTACAATGAGCAGTTCTTC,CASRRPSYNEQFF
-,-,TRBV9,TRBJ1-2,TGTGCCAGCAGCTTAACAGGAACCTCAAACTATGGCTACACCTTC,CASSLTGTSNYGYTF
TRBD1,-,TRBV29-1,TRBJ2-7,TGCAGCGTTACCCGGGACAGCTACGAGCAGTACTTC,CSVTRDSYEQYF
TRBD2,-,TRBV13,TRBJ2-7,TGTGCCAGCAGTTTTTCCCTAGCGGCCATTGAGCGGCAGTACTTC,CASSFSLAAIERQYF
-,-,TRBV2,TRBJ1-5,TGTGCCAGCAGTGATGGCAGTAAAACAACGAGGCCCCAGCATTTT,CASSDGSKTTRPQHF
-,-,TRBV28,TRBJ2-1,TGTGCCAGCAGGAAGGGGCTAAACTCCTACAATGAGCAGTTCTTC,CASRKGLNSYNEQFF
-,-,TRBV29-1,TRBJ1-2,TGCAGCGTTGAAGACCGGATCGCTAACTATGGCTACACCTTC,CSVEDRIANYGYTF
-,once,TRBV28,TRBJ1-2,TGTGCCAGCAGTTTCCCCGGCCGTAACTATGGCTACACCTTC,CASSFPGRNYGYTF
TRBD2,-,TRBV29-1,TRBJ2-3,TGCAGCGTTGAGGAAGTAGGGACTAGCAACACAGATACGCAGTATTTT,CSVEEVGTSNTDTQYF
TRBD1,-,TRBV7-6,TRBJ2-7,TGTGCCAGCAGCTTCGGTCCAGGGGGCGACGAGCAGTACTTC,CASSFGPGGDEQYF
-,-,TRBV5-6,TRBJ1-1,TGTGCCAGCAGCTTCCGACAGGACACTGAAGCTTTCTTT,CASSFRQDTEAFF
TRBD1,-,TRBV29-1,TRBJ2-7,TGCAGCGCCCTCCACCGGGACAGGACCTACGAGCAGTACTTC,CSALHRDRTYEQYF
-,once,TRBV19,TRBJ1-5,TGTGCCAGTAGTATACAGGGGCCTCACCAGCCCCAGCATTTT,CASSIQGPHQPQHF